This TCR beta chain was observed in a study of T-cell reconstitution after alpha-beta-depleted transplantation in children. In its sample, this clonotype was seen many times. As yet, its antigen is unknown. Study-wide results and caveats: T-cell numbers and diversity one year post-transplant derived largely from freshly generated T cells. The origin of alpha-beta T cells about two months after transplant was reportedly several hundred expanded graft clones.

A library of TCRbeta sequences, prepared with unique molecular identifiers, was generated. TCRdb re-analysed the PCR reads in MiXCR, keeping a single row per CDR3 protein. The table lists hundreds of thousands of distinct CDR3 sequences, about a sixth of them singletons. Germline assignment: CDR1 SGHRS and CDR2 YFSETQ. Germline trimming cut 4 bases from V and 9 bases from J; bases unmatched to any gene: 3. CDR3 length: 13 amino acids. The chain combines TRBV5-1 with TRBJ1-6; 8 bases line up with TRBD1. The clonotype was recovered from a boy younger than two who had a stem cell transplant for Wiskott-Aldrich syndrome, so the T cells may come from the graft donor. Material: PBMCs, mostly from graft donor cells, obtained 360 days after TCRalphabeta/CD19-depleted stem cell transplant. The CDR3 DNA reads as TGCGCCAGCAGCGTGGACAGGGTTTCACCCCTCCACTTT. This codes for CASSVDRVSPLHF.